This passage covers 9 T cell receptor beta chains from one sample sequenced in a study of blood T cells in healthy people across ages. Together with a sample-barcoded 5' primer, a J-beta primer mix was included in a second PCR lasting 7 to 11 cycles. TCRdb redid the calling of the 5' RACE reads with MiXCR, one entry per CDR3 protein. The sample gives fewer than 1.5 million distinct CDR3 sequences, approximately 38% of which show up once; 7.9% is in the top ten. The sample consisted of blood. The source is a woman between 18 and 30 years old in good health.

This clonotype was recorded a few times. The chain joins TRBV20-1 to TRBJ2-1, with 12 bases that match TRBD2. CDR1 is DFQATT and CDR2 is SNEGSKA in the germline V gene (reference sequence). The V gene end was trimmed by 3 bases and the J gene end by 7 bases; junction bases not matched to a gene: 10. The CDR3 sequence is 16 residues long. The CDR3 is CSARGSGTSGLNEQFF. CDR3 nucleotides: TGCAGTGCTAGGGGCTCCGGGACTAGCGGGCTAAATGAGCAGTTCTTC.

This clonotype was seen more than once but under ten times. The CDR3 DNA reads as TGCAGCGCGAGGCGGGGGGGAGGTCCGGAGCAGTACTTC. Translating gives CSARRGGGPEQYF. The chain links TRBV29-1 to TRBJ2-7, with 9 bases fitting TRBD2. Germline V gene lookup returns CDR1 SQVTM and CDR2 ANQGSEA. Trimming at V came to 7 bases and at J to 7 bases, leaving 11 bases not matched to a gene. This CDR3 comprises 13 residues.

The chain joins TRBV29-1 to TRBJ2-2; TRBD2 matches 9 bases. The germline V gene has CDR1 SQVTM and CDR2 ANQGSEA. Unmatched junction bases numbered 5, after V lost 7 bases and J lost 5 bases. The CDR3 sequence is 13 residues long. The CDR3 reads CSGWLAGTGELFF. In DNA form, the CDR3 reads TGCAGCGGGTGGCTAGCGGGGACCGGGGAGCTGTTTTTT.

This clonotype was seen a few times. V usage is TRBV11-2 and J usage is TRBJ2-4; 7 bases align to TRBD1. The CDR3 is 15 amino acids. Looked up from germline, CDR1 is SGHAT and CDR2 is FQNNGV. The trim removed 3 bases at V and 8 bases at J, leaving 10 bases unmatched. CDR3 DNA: TGTGCCAGCAGCTTGACAGGGATTATTTCTCACATTCAGTACTTC. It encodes CASSLTGIISHIQYF.

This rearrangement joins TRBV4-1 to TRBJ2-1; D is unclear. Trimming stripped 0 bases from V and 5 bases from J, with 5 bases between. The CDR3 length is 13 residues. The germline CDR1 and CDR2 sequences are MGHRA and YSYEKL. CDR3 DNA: TGCGCCAGCAGCCAAGATTGGGACAATGAGCAGTTCTTC. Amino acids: CASSQDWDNEQFF.

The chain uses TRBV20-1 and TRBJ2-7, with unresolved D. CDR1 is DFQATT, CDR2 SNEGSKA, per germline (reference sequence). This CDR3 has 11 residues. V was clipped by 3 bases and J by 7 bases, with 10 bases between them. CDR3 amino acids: CSASFGSEQYF. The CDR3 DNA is TGCAGTGCTAGTTTCGGATCAGAGCAGTACTTC.

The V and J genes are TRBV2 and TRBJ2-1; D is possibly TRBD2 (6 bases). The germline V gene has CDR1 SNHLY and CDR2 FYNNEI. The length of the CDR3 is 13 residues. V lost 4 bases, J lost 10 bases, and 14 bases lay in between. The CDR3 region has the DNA TGTGCCAGCAGTGTCACTGTCGGAGGGGAGCAGTTCTTC. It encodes CASSVTVGGEQFF.

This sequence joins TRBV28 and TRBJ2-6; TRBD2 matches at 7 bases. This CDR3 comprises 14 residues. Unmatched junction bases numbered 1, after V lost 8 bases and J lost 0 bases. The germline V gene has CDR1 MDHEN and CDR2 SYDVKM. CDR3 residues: CASGEGSGANVLTF. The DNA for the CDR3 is TGTGCCAGCGGGGAGGGCTCTGGGGCCAACGTCCTGACTTTC.

The CDR3 DNA sequence: TGTGCCAGCTCACCAGGGGGCAGGGCCTACGAGCAGTACTTC. As protein: CASSPGGRAYEQYF. This rearrangement joins TRBV18 to TRBJ2-7, with D possibly TRBD1 on 6 matching bases. Between the trimmed V and J ends, which lost 2 bases and 2 bases, there was a span of 10 bases. The CDR3 spans 14 residues. Per germline, CDR1 KGHSH and CDR2 LQKENI.